Shown below are 30 T cell receptor beta chains from a single sample sequenced in a study of CD8 T cells in Susac syndrome. Reverse transcription of about 0.5 to 1 ug RNA was carried out with random hexamers. TCRdb fed the immunoSEQ multiplex PCR reads into MiXCR, producing one record per CDR3 protein. The sample lists approximately 230,000 distinct CDR3 sequences, about 94% occurring once. Material: CD4+ T cells from PBMCs. Source of these receptors: a human donor with multiple sclerosis.

J is TRBJ2-3 and V is TRBV7-8, with TRBD2 matching 14 bases. There are 18 residues in the CDR3. The V and J ends lost 5 bases and 7 bases, in that order; junction bases with no gene match: 14. Germline V gene data show CDR1 as SGHVS and CDR2 as FQNEAQ. The CDR3 is CASSPGLAGGRDGNTQYF. CDR3 bases: TGTGCCAGCAGCCCCGGACTAGCGGGAGGAAGGGATGGAAATACGCAGTATTTT.

V is TRBV7-9 and J is TRBJ2-2, with D possibly being TRBD1 (6 bases). The germline V gene encodes CDR1 SEHNR and CDR2 FQNEAQ (reference sequence). V lost 2 bases to trimming and J lost 1 base, with 14 bases between them. The CDR3 runs 17 residues. The CDR3 DNA sequence: TGTGCCAGCAGCTTAACTTCTAGACAGGTGAACACCGGGGAGCTGTTTTTT. As protein: CASSLTSRQVNTGELFF.

Only one count was recorded for this clonotype. The rearrangement uses TRBV19 and TRBJ2-2, with 11 bases matching TRBD2. The CDR3 contains 16 residues. V shed 4 bases, J shed 2 bases, and the junction held 3 bases outside the gene matches. CDR1 LNHDA and CDR2 SQIVND come from the germline V gene (reference sequence). CDR3 protein: CASSKLAGVNTGELFF. The CDR3, as DNA: TGTGCCAGTAGTAAACTAGCGGGAGTCAACACCGGGGAGCTGTTTTTT.

The chain links TRBV27 to TRBJ2-3; unclear D gene. CDR1 is MNHEY, CDR2 SMNVEV, per germline (reference sequence). V was clipped by 4 bases and J by 8 bases, with 22 bases between them. This CDR3 has 16 residues. The CDR3 DNA follows: TGTGCCAGCAGTTCTAACCGGGTCGCCTCCCCAGTTACGCAGTATTTT. This encodes CASSSNRVASPVTQYF.

The chain combines TRBV20-1 with TRBJ2-1; unclear D gene. V lost 0 bases and J 7 bases, leaving 13 bases between the germline ends. The CDR3 covers 14 residues. Germline CDR1 reads DFQATT; CDR2 reads SNEGSKA (reference sequence). CDR3 amino acids: CSARDLFLQNEQFF. CDR3 in DNA: TGCAGTGCTAGAGATCTCTTCCTCCAGAATGAGCAGTTCTTC.

The V call is TRBV20-1, the J call TRBJ2-2; TRBD2 matches at 15 bases. Trimming removed 2 bases from V and 1 base from J; junction bases left unmatched: 5. Germline CDR1 DFQATT, CDR2 SNEGSKA (reference sequence). The CDR3 has 18 amino acids. The CDR3 nucleotides are TGCAGTGCTAGACGAGCGGGACTAGCGGGAGGGAACACCGGGGAGCTGTTTTTT. Encoded protein: CSARRAGLAGGNTGELFF.

The chain recombines TRBV5-1 with TRBJ1-1; 7 positions agree with TRBD1. Germline V gives CDR1 SGHRS, CDR2 YFSETQ. The junction had 7 bases not matched to a gene; V was cut back by 0 bases and J by 5 bases. The CDR3 spans 15 residues. CDR3 coding DNA: TGCGCCAGCAGCTTGGCCGTGGCAGGGGGGACTGAAGCTTTCTTT. Translation gives CASSLAVAGGTEAFF.

The chain employs TRBV20-1 and TRBJ2-3; D unclear. Germline V CDR1 and CDR2: DFQATT, SNEGSKA (reference sequence). V dropped 1 base and J dropped 6 bases, with 5 bases sitting between them. CDR3 length: 11 amino acids. The CDR3 DNA sequence: TGCAGTGCTAGAGTAGAGGATACGCAGTATTTT. This translates into CSARVEDTQYF.

The chain couples TRBV18 to TRBJ2-2; D is unresolved. V was cut by 1 base and J by 0 bases, with 6 bases left in between. Per the germline V gene, CDR1 is KGHSH and CDR2 is LQKENI. There are 15 residues in the CDR3. The CDR3 reads CASSPRQPNTGELFF. For the CDR3, the DNA is TGTGCCAGCTCACCACGCCAGCCGAACACCGGGGAGCTGTTTTTT.

CDR3 sequence: CASSLALGQIAYEQYF. DNA of the CDR3: TGCGCCAGCAGCTTGGCCCTCGGGCAGATAGCCTACGAGCAGTACTTC. This sequence joins TRBV5-1 and TRBJ2-7; D gene unclear. The CDR3 covers 16 residues. CDR1 and CDR2 (germline): SGHRS, YFSETQ. Trimming cost V 0 bases and J 2 bases, with 15 bases left between them.

The gene calls are TRBV12-3 or TRBV12-4 and TRBJ2-7, with 8 bases matching TRBD1. The CDR3 runs 14 residues. Trimming at V came to 6 bases and at J to 2 bases, leaving 6 bases not matched to a gene. The CDR3 region is CASRPQGAPYEQYF. The CDR3 nucleotides are TGTGCCAGCAGACCCCAGGGGGCCCCCTACGAGCAGTACTTC.

The chain couples TRBV20-1 to TRBJ2-7; 9 bases align to TRBD2. This CDR3 has 15 residues. Germline values: CDR1 DFQATT, CDR2 SNEGSKA (reference sequence). The J segment lost 2 bases and the V segment lost 6 bases, leaving 11 bases of the junction unmatched. Written as DNA, the CDR3 is TGCAGTGCACTGGGACTAGCCCTAACGACCTACGAGCAGTACTTC. Its protein is CSALGLALTTYEQYF.

The chain employs TRBV6-1 and TRBJ2-7; D gene uncertain. The CDR3 sequence is 13 residues long. V lost 6 bases and J lost 1, with 10 bases in between. Germline CDR1 is MNHNS and CDR2 is SASEGT. The CDR3 sequence: CASSGTVSYEQYV. The CDR3 region has the DNA TGTGCCAGCAGCGGAACAGTTTCCTACGAGCAGTACGTC.

J is TRBJ1-3 and V is TRBV3-1; 8 positions match TRBD1. Germline V gene data show CDR1 as LGHDT and CDR2 as YNNKEL (reference sequence). This CDR3 spans 19 amino acids. V shed 0 bases and J 0 bases; nucleotides not matched to a gene: 10. CDR3 DNA: TGTGCCAGCAGCCAAGATCGAGCAGGGGGCCACCTCTCTGGAAACACCATATATTTT. Its protein product is CASSQDRAGGHLSGNTIYF.

The chain joins TRBV29-1 to TRBJ1-1; D possibly corresponds to TRBD1 (5 bases). The CDR3 spans 16 residues. Germline lookup yields CDR1 SQVTM and CDR2 ANQGSEA. The V gene lost 0 bases and the J gene lost 5 bases, with 19 bases spanning the gap. CDR3 nucleotide sequence: TGCAGCGTTGAAGACTCCCGAGGGGCAGGGAGGACTGAAGCTTTCTTT. Protein: CSVEDSRGAGRTEAFF. Full variable domain (remainder filled in from reference TRBV29-1 and TRBJ1-1): SAVISQKPSRDICQRGTSLTIQCQVDSQVTMMFWYRQQPGQSLTLIATANQGSEATYESGFVIDKFPISRPNLTFSTLTVSNMSPEDSSIYLCSVEDSRGAGRTEAFFGQGTRLTVV.

The CDR3 region has the DNA TGTGCCAGCAGTTTAGGACGGAGCTCCTATAATTCACCCCTCCACTTT. Translated: CASSLGRSSYNSPLHF. The V and J genes are TRBV28 and TRBJ1-6; no clear D. Germline CDR1 reads MDHEN; CDR2 reads SYDVKM. This CDR3 is built from 16 residues. V was shortened by 2 bases and J by 0 bases, with 8 bases between the two germline ends.

The chain has TRBV29-1 and TRBJ2-3, with 14 positions matching TRBD2. V trimming: 1 base; J trimming: 3 bases; junction bases outside the gene matches: 12. Germline CDR1 reads SQVTM; CDR2 reads ANQGSEA. The length of the CDR3 is 19 residues. CDR3 loop: CSVEAPPGTSGSETDTQYF. The CDR3 coding sequence is TGCAGCGTTGAAGCTCCCCCCGGGACTAGCGGGAGTGAGACAGATACGCAGTATTTT.

This clonotype has more than one count but fewer than ten. This chain connects TRBV3-1 to TRBJ2-7; 7 nucleotides line up with TRBD1. Germline CDR1 LGHDT, CDR2 YNNKEL (reference sequence). Trimming cost V 0 bases and J 3 bases; bases outside gene matches: 5. This CDR3 spans 15 amino acids. The CDR3 loop is CASSQDLGTVYEQYF. In DNA, the CDR3 is TGTGCCAGCAGCCAAGATCTGGGGACAGTCTACGAGCAGTACTTC.

A note on this clonotype: One end of the junction is discordant with germline, which a read error may explain. The chain couples TRBV19 to TRBJ1-6; D is undetermined. The CDR3 extends over 15 amino acids. Germline CDR1 is LNHDA and CDR2 is SQIVND (reference sequence). The CDR3 sequence: CASSPTASYNSPLHF. The CDR3 DNA reads TGTGCCAGTAGTCCTACGGCATCCTATAATTCACCCCTCCATTTT.

V is TRBV5-1 and J is TRBJ1-5, with a tentative D call TRBD1 (6 bases). Looked up from germline, CDR1 is SGHRS and CDR2 is YFSETQ. Trimming pared 0 bases from V and 4 bases from J, leaving 8 bases between. The CDR3 has 14 residues. The CDR3 sequence: CASSLDGQNQPQHF. The CDR3 nucleotides read TGCGCCAGCAGCTTGGACGGACAGAATCAGCCCCAGCATTTT. The entire variable domain, with the rest obtained from reference TRBV5-1 and TRBJ1-5, is as follows: KAGVTQTPRYLIKTRGQQVTLSCSPISGHRSVSWYQQTPGQGLQFLFEYFSETQRNKGNFPGRFSGRQFSNSRSEMNVSTLELGDSALYLCASSLDGQNQPQHFGDGTRLSIL.

The chain couples TRBV2 to TRBJ2-1; tentative D call: TRBD2 (6 bases). Germline CDR1 and CDR2: SNHLY and FYNNEI. Between the trimmed V and J ends, which lost 6 bases and 2 bases, there was a span of 8 bases. CDR3 size: 13 residues. The CDR3 sequence is CASRGLAYNEQFF. The CDR3 DNA reads TGTGCCAGCAGGGGACTCGCCTACAATGAGCAGTTCTTC.

This chain uses TRBV6-1 with TRBJ1-2; TRBD1 matches at 7 bases. The CDR3 covers 14 residues. V was pared by 4 bases and J by 4 bases, with 6 bases of the junction left unmatched. Germline V gives CDR1 MNHNS, CDR2 SASEGT. Written as DNA, the CDR3 is TGTGCCAGCAGTGGGGGACAGATGCGCTATGGCTACACCTTC. Translation: CASSGGQMRYGYTF.

This sequence joins TRBV7-8 and TRBJ1-1, with 9 bases lining up with TRBD1. The germline V gene has CDR1 SGHVS and CDR2 FQNEAQ. This CDR3 contains 18 residues. Trimming took 5 bases from V and 1 from J; bases not matched to a gene: 14. The CDR3 region is CASSLLRPGQGQNTEAFF. In DNA, the CDR3 is TGTGCCAGCAGCCTTCTACGCCCGGGACAGGGCCAGAACACTGAAGCTTTCTTT.

This rearrangement joins TRBV20-1 to TRBJ2-7; D ambiguous. The V gene's germline CDR1 is DFQATT and CDR2 SNEGSKA (reference sequence). CDR3 length: 11 amino acids. CDR3 coding DNA: TGCAGCCGCCTGGAGCTGTACGAGCAGTACTTC. Its translation is CSRLELYEQYF.

In its sample, this clonotype was seen many times. V is TRBV5-4 and J is TRBJ2-5; the D call may be TRBD1 or TRBD2 (6 bases each). The germline V gene has CDR1 SGHNT and CDR2 YYREEE (reference sequence). The CDR3 has 13 amino acids. V was pared by 7 bases and J by 5 bases, with 15 bases between. The CDR3 region is CASSLGGGETQYF. Here the CDR3 DNA reads TGTGCCAGCTCCTTGGGGGGCGGGGAGACCCAGTACTTC.

This chain links TRBV23-1 with TRBJ2-5; TRBD1 matches 9 bases. TRBV23-1 is treated as an ORF (open reading frame) with a function not yet certain. The CDR3 covers 14 residues. The junction had 0 bases not matched to a gene; V was cut back by 3 bases and J by 1 base. This CDR3 reads CASSQDRGQETQYF. CDR3 bases: TGCGCCAGCAGTCAGGACAGGGGCCAAGAGACCCAGTACTTC.

The gene calls are TRBV6-2 or TRBV6-3 and TRBJ1-6; 8 bases line up with TRBD1. V trimming: 6 bases; J trimming: 7 bases; junction bases outside the gene matches: 5. Germline V gene sequence: CDR1 MNHEY, CDR2 SVGEGT. This CDR3 contains 14 residues. This CDR3 is CASSIQGGNSPLHF. The DNA of the CDR3 is TGTGCCAGCAGCATACAGGGGGGGAATTCACCCCTCCACTTT.

This chain joins TRBV9 and TRBJ1-1; TRBD1 might be the D (5 bases). The V gene lost 3 bases and the J gene lost 9 bases, with 21 bases spanning the gap. The germline V gene has CDR1 SGDLS and CDR2 YYNGEE. This CDR3 region has 15 residues. CDR3 nucleotide sequence: TGTGCCAGCAGCGGATTTGGCGAGGTGGGGGATAAAGCTTTCTTT. It specifies CASSGFGEVGDKAFF.

The gene calls are TRBV19 and TRBJ1-5; TRBD1 might be the D (5 bases). Trimming took 3 bases from V and 2 from J, leaving 14 bases between them. Per the germline V gene, CDR1 is LNHDA and CDR2 is SQIVND (reference sequence). The CDR3 covers 16 residues. The CDR3 bases are TGTGCCAGTAGTATGCGGGGCGGGGTCGGCAATCAGCCCCAGCATTTT. It translates to CASSMRGGVGNQPQHF. The full variable domain, rest sourced from reference TRBV19 and TRBJ1-5, is DGGITQSPKYLFRKEGQNVTLSCEQNLNHDAMYWYRQDPGQGLRLIYYSQIVNDFQKGDIAEGYSVSREKKESFPLTVTSAQKNPTAFYLCASSMRGGVGNQPQHFGDGTRLSIL.

The V and J genes are TRBV18 and TRBJ1-2, with 7 positions matching TRBD1. Germline V gene sequence: CDR1 KGHSH, CDR2 LQKENI. The CDR3 covers 14 residues. The J segment lost 4 bases and the V segment lost 3 bases, leaving 5 bases of the junction unmatched. The CDR3 loop is CASSPRQGVYGYTF. The CDR3 coding sequence is TGTGCCAGCTCACCCAGACAGGGCGTCTATGGCTACACCTTC.